Listed below are T cell receptor beta chains from one sample, sequenced in a study of blood T cell repertoires in COVID-19. Assay used: immunoSEQ multiplex PCR; TCRdb lists only in-frame clones, some missing. The profile shows over 200,000 clones, 88% of them singletons. Sequenced material: peripheral blood. The origin of the receptors is a woman in her 30s with acute or convalescent COVID-19. CDR3s include the opening cysteine and the closing phenylalanine or tryptophan. Fields, in order: clone size, V gene, J gene, D gene, CDR3 protein, CDR3 DNA. D genes are given only for firm matches. The size of a clone is reported for some rows only, either as once, few or many, or as a class for expanded clones.

size: NA; V: TRBV2; J: TRBJ1-4; D: TRBD1; CDR3: CASSTGGANEKLFF; DNA: TGTGCCAGCAGCACAGGGGGAGCTAATGAAAAACTGTTTTTT
size: once; V: TRBV10-3; J: TRBJ1-5; D: TRBD1; CDR3: CAVGTEPETQHF; DNA: TGTGCCGTAGGGACAGAACCCGAAACCCAGCATTTT
size: NA; V: TRBV7-9; J: TRBJ1-1; D: NA; CDR3: CASSLSGRGEAFF; DNA: TGTGCCAGCAGCTTATCCGGCCGGGGTGAAGCTTTCTTT
size: NA; V: TRBV7-9; J: TRBJ2-7; D: TRBD2; CDR3: CASSLVGTSGSIYEQYF; DNA: TGTGCCAGCAGCTTAGTAGGGACTAGCGGGAGTATCTACGAGCAGTACTTC
size: NA; V: TRBV7-9; J: TRBJ2-6; D: NA; CDR3: CASSVSSGANVLTF; DNA: TGTGCCAGCAGCGTGAGCTCTGGGGCCAACGTCCTGACTTTC
size: NA; V: TRBV27; J: TRBJ1-2; D: TRBD1; CDR3: CASSSLPGQGDYGYTF; DNA: TGTGCCAGCAGTTCCCTTCCGGGACAGGGAGACTATGGCTACACCTTC
size: NA; V: TRBV19; J: TRBJ1-5; D: TRBD1; CDR3: CASSTTGGDQPQHF; DNA: TGTGCCAGTAGCACGACAGGGGGCGATCAGCCCCAGCATTTT
size: NA; V: TRBV24-1; J: TRBJ2-3; D: NA; CDR3: CATSDPRGDRTDTQYF; DNA: TGTGCCACCAGTGATCCCAGGGGGGACCGCACAGATACGCAGTATTTT
size: NA; V: TRBV6-5; J: TRBJ2-1; D: NA; CDR3: CASSYSRLPARNEQFF; DNA: TGTGCCAGCAGTTACTCGAGACTCCCCGCGAGGAATGAGCAGTTCTTC
size: NA; V: TRBV6-5; J: TRBJ2-7; D: NA; CDR3: CASRTGVQGLYEQYF; DNA: TGTGCCAGCAGGACGGGGGTACAGGGGCTTTACGAGCAGTACTTC
size: NA; V: TRBV9; J: TRBJ2-1; D: TRBD2; CDR3: CASSVMGLDAGEQFF; DNA: TGTGCCAGCAGCGTCATGGGACTAGACGCTGGTGAGCAGTTCTTC
size: NA; V: TRBV2; J: TRBJ1-6; D: TRBD1; CDR3: CASSLGQANSPLHF; DNA: TGTGCCAGCAGCCTAGGACAGGCTAATTCACCCCTCCACTTT
size: NA; V: TRBV27; J: TRBJ1-3; D: NA; CDR3: CASSLSRPVGNTIYF; DNA: TGTGCCAGCAGTCTCAGCAGGCCCGTTGGAAACACCATATATTTT
size: NA; V: TRBV19; J: TRBJ2-1; D: TRBD2; CDR3: CASSSYGTSGSNVYNEQFF; DNA: TGTGCCAGTAGTTCCTACGGGACTAGCGGGAGTAATGTATACAATGAGCAGTTCTTC
size: NA; V: TRBV15; J: TRBJ2-1; D: TRBD2; CDR3: CATSSLAGEHEQFF; DNA: TGTGCCACCAGCAGCCTAGCGGGAGAACATGAGCAGTTCTTC
size: NA; V: TRBV4-2; J: TRBJ2-7; D: NA; CDR3: CASSQDNWSRNGRQYF; DNA: TGTGCCAGCAGCCAAGATAACTGGTCTAGAAACGGTCGGCAGTACTTC
size: few; V: TRBV5-1; J: TRBJ1-1; D: NA; CDR3: CASSLGGTGEAFF; DNA: TGCGCCAGCAGCTTAGGCGGGACCGGTGAAGCTTTCTTT
size: NA; V: TRBV7-9; J: TRBJ1-2; D: NA; CDR3: CASSSPGHIGYTF; DNA: TGTGCCAGCAGCTCGCCGGGACATATTGGCTACACCTTC
size: NA; V: TRBV10-1; J: TRBJ2-1; D: NA; CDR3: CASSESVIDKEGLQFF; DNA: TGCGCCAGCAGTGAGTCGGTAATAGACAAAGAGGGTTTACAGTTCTTC
size: NA; V: TRBV15; J: TRBJ2-7; D: NA; CDR3: CATSRARQSGEQYF; DNA: TGTGCCACCAGCAGAGCGCGGCAGTCCGGGGAGCAGTACTTC
size: NA; V: TRBV5-6; J: TRBJ1-1; D: NA; CDR3: CASRDRYGARTEAFF; DNA: TGTGCCAGCAGAGACAGGTACGGGGCGAGGACTGAAGCTTTCTTT
size: NA; V: TRBV18; J: TRBJ2-1; D: TRBD2; CDR3: CASSPPAVYSGSSNGYNEQFF; DNA: TGTGCCAGCTCACCACCCGCGGTTTATAGCGGGAGCTCTAATGGCTACAATGAGCAGTTCTTC
size: NA; V: TRBV5-4; J: TRBJ2-1; D: TRBD2; CDR3: CASSSGLAEYNEQFF; DNA: TGTGCCAGCAGCTCCGGACTAGCGGAATACAATGAGCAGTTCTTC
size: NA; V: TRBV30; J: TRBJ1-1; D: NA; CDR3: CAWSVFGREDTEAFF; DNA: TGTGCCTGGAGTGTATTCGGCAGGGAGGACACTGAAGCTTTCTTT
size: NA; V: TRBV9; J: TRBJ1-2; D: NA; CDR3: CASSADHFPGIPNYGYTF; DNA: TGTGCCAGCAGCGCCGACCATTTCCCGGGAATCCCTAACTATGGCTACACCTTC
size: NA; V: TRBV5-4; J: TRBJ2-7; D: TRBD2; CDR3: CASSRRLAGDEQYF; DNA: TGTGCCAGCAGCCGTCGACTAGCGGGAGACGAGCAGTACTTC
size: NA; V: TRBV19; J: TRBJ1-3; D: TRBD1; CDR3: CASSRDRGPGNTIYF; DNA: TGTGCCAGTAGTCGAGACAGGGGCCCTGGAAACACCATATATTTT
size: once; V: TRBV9; J: TRBJ2-7; D: NA; CDR3: CASSVGGSKDEQYF; DNA: TGTGCCAGCAGCGTCGGGGGAAGTAAAGACGAGCAGTACTTC
size: NA; V: TRBV5-4; J: TRBJ2-1; D: NA; CDR3: CASSLGAQSSYNEQFF; DNA: TGTGCCAGCAGCTTGGGAGCGCAGAGCTCCTACAATGAGCAGTTCTTC
size: NA; V: TRBV7-9; J: TRBJ2-3; D: TRBD1; CDR3: CASSKPPGQGLTATRVDTQYF; DNA: TGTGCCAGCAGCAAACCCCCGGGACAGGGGTTAACGGCGACGAGAGTAGATACGCAGTATTTT
size: NA; V: TRBV7-2; J: TRBJ2-7; D: TRBD2; CDR3: CASSLGRGGRAGEQYF; DNA: TGTGCCAGCAGCTTAGGACGCGGCGGGAGGGCCGGCGAGCAGTACTTC
size: NA; V: TRBV7-9; J: TRBJ2-7; D: TRBD2; CDR3: CASSLKGTNYEQYF; DNA: TGTGCCAGCAGCTTAAAAGGGACTAACTACGAGCAGTACTTC
size: NA; V: TRBV7-2; J: TRBJ2-5; D: NA; CDR3: CASSPSWLVGRETQYF; DNA: TGTGCCAGCAGCCCATCGTGGCTAGTAGGAAGAGAGACCCAGTACTTC
size: NA; V: TRBV15; J: TRBJ2-1; D: NA; CDR3: CATSRGGPLNKQFF; DNA: TGTGCCACCAGCAGGGGGGGGCCATTAAATAAGCAGTTCTTC
size: NA; V: TRBV10-3; J: TRBJ1-3; D: NA; CDR3: CAISEPGGGNTIYF; DNA: TGTGCCATCAGTGAGCCCGGCGGGGGAAACACCATATATTTT
size: once; V: TRBV6-4; J: TRBJ1-1; D: NA; CDR3: CASKRNTEAFF; DNA: TGTGCCAGCAAGAGGAACACTGAAGCTTTCTTT
size: NA; V: TRBV7-9; J: TRBJ2-7; D: NA; CDR3: CASSPRASGIASYEQYF; DNA: TGTGCCAGCAGCCCCCGGGCGTCAGGCATAGCGTCCTACGAGCAGTACTTC
size: many; V: TRBV7-8; J: TRBJ1-1; D: TRBD1; CDR3: CASSLASGGGTEAFF; DNA: TGTGCCAGCAGCTTAGCATCAGGGGGCGGGACTGAAGCTTTCTTT
size: NA; V: TRBV14; J: TRBJ2-1; D: NA; CDR3: CASSQVLAHEQFF; DNA: TGTGCCAGCAGCCAAGTCCTAGCCCATGAGCAGTTCTTC
size: NA; V: TRBV6-5; J: TRBJ2-7; D: TRBD2; CDR3: CASSSRTSGISQQYF; DNA: TGTGCCAGCAGTTCCCGGACTAGCGGGATTTCTCAGCAGTACTTC